This T cell receptor beta chain derives from a study of T cell repertoires in cytomegalovirus infection (dated by TCRdb to the late 2010s). Turning to the overall study: Donor HLA type was relevant to the analysis, as public TCR beta signatures indicated carriage of CMV infection together with the matching HLA type. The study at large found these results: The ex vivo response was dominated by HLA-C-restricted CMV-specific TCR beta clonotypes, which also provided the single most frequent clonotype in two of eight donors. In both this cohort and an independent cohort of 352 donors, the cumulative frequency of public TCR beta family members distinguished carriers of CMV infection plus the relevant HLA type.

These reads were obtained on an Illumina HiSeq 1500. TCRdb reprocessed the public reads (quality trimming at Q25 with fastp, clone calling with MiXCR) and kept in-frame beta chains. For every CDR3 protein sequence, its rows merge into one entry that carries the most common genes and DNA. Recorded for this sample are more than 150,000 distinct CDR3 sequences; approximately 20% of them occurred a single time. Around 2.7% of the sample comes from the top ten. This clonotype was detected only a few times. The clone's antigen remains unknown. Qualities for individual bases were not recorded, and no much larger clone is one base off. There are 14 amino acids in the CDR3, from cysteine to phenylalanine inclusive. Only CDR3 DNA remains: 42 bases, in frame from the first base. From the germline V gene, CDR1 is MNHGY and CDR2 is SAAAGT. Here V drops 6 bases and J drops 2 bases, and the junction holds 4 bases not matched to any gene.

This chain is built from TRBV6-8 and TRBJ1-2; 9 bases in the junction line up with TRBD1. This TCR came from a human donor in good health (CMV status not recorded). Some clones in this sample may be carry-over from other donors' samples. Material: PBMCs. The DNA is as follows: TGTGCCAGCAGCCGCACAGGGGGCAACTATGGCTACACCTTC. Its protein reads: CASSRTGGNYGYTF.